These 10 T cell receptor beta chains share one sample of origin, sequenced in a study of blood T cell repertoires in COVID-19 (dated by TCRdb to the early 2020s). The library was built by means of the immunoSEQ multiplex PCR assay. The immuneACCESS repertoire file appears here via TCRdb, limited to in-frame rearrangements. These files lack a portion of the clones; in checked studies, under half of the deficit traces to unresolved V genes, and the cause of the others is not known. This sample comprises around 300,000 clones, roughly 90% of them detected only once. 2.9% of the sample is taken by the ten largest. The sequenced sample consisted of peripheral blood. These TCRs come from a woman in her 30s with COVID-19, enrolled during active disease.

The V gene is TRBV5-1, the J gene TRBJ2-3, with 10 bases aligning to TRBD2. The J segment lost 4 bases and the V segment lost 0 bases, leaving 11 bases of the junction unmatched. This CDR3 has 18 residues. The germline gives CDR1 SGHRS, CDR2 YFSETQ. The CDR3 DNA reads TGCGCCAGCAGCTTGGCCCGGGCTAGCGGGAGTAGCGCAGATACGCAGTATTTT. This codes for CASSLARASGSSADTQYF.

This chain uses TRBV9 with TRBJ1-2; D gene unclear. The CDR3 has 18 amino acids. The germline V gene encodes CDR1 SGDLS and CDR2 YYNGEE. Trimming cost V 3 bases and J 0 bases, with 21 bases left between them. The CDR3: CASSGIAGYATSNYGYTF. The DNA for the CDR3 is TGTGCCAGCAGCGGAATCGCCGGGTATGCAACCTCTAACTATGGCTACACCTTC.

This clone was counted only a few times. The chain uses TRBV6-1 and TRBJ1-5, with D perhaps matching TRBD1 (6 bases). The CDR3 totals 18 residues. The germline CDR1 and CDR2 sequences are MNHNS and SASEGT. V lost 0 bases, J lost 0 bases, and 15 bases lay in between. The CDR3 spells CASSEALGQIASNQPQHF. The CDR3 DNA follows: TGTGCCAGCAGTGAAGCGCTTGGACAGATTGCTAGCAATCAGCCCCAGCATTTT.

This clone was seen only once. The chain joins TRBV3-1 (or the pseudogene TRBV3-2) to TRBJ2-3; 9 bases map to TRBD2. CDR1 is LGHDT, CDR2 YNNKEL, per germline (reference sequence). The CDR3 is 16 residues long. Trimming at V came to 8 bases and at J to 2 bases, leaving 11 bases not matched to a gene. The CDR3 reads CASCPSGNTNTDTQYF. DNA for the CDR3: TGTGCCAGCTGCCCTAGCGGGAACACTAACACAGATACGCAGTATTTT.

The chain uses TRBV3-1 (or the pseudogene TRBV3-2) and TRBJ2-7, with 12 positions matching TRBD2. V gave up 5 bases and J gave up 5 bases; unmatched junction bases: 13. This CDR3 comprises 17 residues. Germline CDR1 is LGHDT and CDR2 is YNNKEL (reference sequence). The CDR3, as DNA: TGTGCCAGCAGCTCCCGGGTCGCTAGCGGGAGGGCCGACGAGCAGTACTTC. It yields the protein CASSSRVASGRADEQYF.

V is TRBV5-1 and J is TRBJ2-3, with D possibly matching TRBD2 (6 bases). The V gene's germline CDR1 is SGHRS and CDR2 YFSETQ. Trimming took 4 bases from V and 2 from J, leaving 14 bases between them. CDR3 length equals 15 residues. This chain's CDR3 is CASSPGLPNTDTQYF. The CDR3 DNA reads TGCGCCAGCAGCCCGGGACTGCCCAACACAGATACGCAGTATTTT.

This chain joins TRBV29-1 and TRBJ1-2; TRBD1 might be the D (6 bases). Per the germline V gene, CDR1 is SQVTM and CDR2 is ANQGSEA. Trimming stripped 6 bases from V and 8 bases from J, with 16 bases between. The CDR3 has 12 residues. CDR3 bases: TGCAGCGTCTACAGACAACAGGGAGGCTACACCTTC. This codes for CSVYRQQGGYTF.

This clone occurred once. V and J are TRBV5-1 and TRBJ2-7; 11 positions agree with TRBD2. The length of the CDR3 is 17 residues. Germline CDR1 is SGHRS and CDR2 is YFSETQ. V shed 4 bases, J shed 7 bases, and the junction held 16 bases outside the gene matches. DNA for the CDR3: TGCGCCAGCAGCGCTGACCCCACTAGCGGGAGACCAAAAGAGCAGTACTTC. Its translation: CASSADPTSGRPKEQYF. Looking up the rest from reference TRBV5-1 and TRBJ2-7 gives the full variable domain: KAGVTQTPRYLIKTRGQQVTLSCSPISGHRSVSWYQQTPGQGLQFLFEYFSETQRNKGNFPGRFSGRQFSNSRSEMNVSTLELGDSALYLCASSADPTSGRPKEQYFGPGTRLTVT.

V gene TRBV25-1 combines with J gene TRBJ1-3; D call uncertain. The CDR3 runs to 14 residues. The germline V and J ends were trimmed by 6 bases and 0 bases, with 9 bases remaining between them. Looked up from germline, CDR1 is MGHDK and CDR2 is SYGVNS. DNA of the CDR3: TGTGCCAGCAGATCAGGTTACTCTGGAAACACCATATATTTT. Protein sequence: CASRSGYSGNTIYF.

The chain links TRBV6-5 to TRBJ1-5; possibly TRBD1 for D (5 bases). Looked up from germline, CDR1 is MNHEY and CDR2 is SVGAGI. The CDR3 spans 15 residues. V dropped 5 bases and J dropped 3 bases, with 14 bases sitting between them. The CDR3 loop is CASSLGTGNNQPQHF. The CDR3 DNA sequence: TGTGCCAGCAGTCTCGGGACTGGGAACAATCAGCCCCAGCATTTT.